The sequence of this T cell receptor beta chain was determined in a study of blood T cells in healthy people across ages. This clonotype was found a few times. Together with a sample-barcoded 5' primer, a J-beta primer mix was included in a second PCR lasting roughly 6 to 12 cycles. Samples each returned at least 3 million CDR3-containing paired-end reads. TCRdb independently ran MiXCR on the 5' RACE reads; one entry per CDR3 protein. The sample includes more than 750,000 distinct CDR3 sequences, roughly 28% seen only once; the top ten take 10% to 13%. The data were also submitted as part of a second study, on T cells of mothers and their children. As that report states: Mothers yielded over 8 million CDR3 reads, children about 2.8 million each. Overlap measured in related mother-child pairs was slightly, non-significantly higher than in unrelated pairs. Detection yielded no persistent microchimeric T cell clones.

The specimen was blood. This TCR was recovered from a woman aged 35 to 49 in good health.

The CDR3 DNA follows: TGTGCCAGTGACGGGGGCCCCTACAATGAGCAGTTCTTC. Its translation: CASDGGPYNEQFF. The J gene is TRBJ2-1, the V gene TRBV28, with D tentatively TRBD1 or TRBD2 (6 bases each). Germline assignment: CDR1 MDHEN and CDR2 SYDVKM. Trimming left V 9 bases short and J 2 bases short, with 11 bases between. The CDR3 has 13 amino acids.